This T cell receptor (beta chain) was captured in a study of T cells in Graves' hyperthyroidism and ophthalmopathy. TCR beta CDR3 region amplification was performed from RNA transcripts. HTBI primers drove first-round RT-PCR of the TCR CDR3. In TCRdb, the multiplex PCR reads were re-called with MiXCR into one record per CDR3 protein. The sample lists 550,000 to 600,000 distinct CDR3 sequences; 14% were seen once. This clonotype came up a few times. Germline assignment: CDR1 LGHDT and CDR2 YNNKEL (reference sequence). The CDR3 totals 12 residues. Trimming pared 1 base from V and 14 bases from J, leaving 9 bases between. Ophthalmopathy cases scored 3 or more on the Clinical Activity Score and 4 or more on NOSPECS grade, with duration below 3 months. Exclusion of patients followed from uncontrolled infection, other autoimmune disease, pregnancy or lactation. Diagnosis rested on symptoms, serum thyroxine and TRAb, thyroid ultrasound, and orbital computed tomography. Fresh peripheral blood, 10 ml, was the source of the PBMCs.

J is TRBJ1-6 and V is TRBV3-1; D gene uncertain. Material for sequencing was blood. This clonotype originated in a woman aged 18 to 35 with Graves' ophthalmopathy. CDR3 nucleotide sequence: TGTGCCAGCAGCCAAGGGGCCCGGACCCTCCACTTT. Translation: CASSQGARTLHF.